This T cell receptor (beta chain) was captured by sequencing in a study of CD8+ T cells in alopecia areata. With 5 bases removed from V and 7 bases from J, the gap between germline ends came to 15 bases. Germline lookup yields CDR1 SGHTA and CDR2 FQGTGA. This CDR3 has 14 residues. RNA extraction was followed by reverse transcription into cDNA, which acted as the sequencing template. TCRdb's table, derived via immunoSEQ multiplex PCR, lists solely in-frame clones and lacks some. This sample has roughly 92,000 clones, with approximately 70% found just once. Regarding treatment: oral pan-JAK inhibitor, 5-10 mg twice daily.

The sequencing here drew on CD8+ T cells sorted from blood, taken at roughly week 45, from a patient treated with tofacitinib. The sequence was collected from a human donor with alopecia areata. The genes are TRBV7-3 and TRBJ2-1, with D perhaps TRBD1 (5 bases). CDR3 sequence: CASSPSTGWNEQFF. For the CDR3, the DNA is TGTGCCAGCAGCCCCAGCACAGGCTGGAATGAGCAGTTCTTC.